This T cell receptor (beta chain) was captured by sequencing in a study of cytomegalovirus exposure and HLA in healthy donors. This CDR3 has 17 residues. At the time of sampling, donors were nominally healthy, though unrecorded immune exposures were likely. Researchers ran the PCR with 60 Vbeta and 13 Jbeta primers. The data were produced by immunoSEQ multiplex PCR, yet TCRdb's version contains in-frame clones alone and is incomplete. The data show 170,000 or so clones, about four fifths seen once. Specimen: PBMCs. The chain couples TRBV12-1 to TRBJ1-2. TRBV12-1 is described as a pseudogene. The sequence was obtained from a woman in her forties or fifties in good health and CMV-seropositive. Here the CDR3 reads CASSFAQQDLANYGYTF. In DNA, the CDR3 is TGTGCCAGCAGCTTTGCGCAGCAGGACTTAGCTAACTATGGCTACACCTTC.